Each of the 6 T cell receptor beta chains below was sequenced from the same sample in a study of blood T cells in healthy people across ages. A second PCR of about 7 to 11 cycles used a sample-barcoded 5' primer and a J-beta primer mix. TCRdb itself ran the 5' RACE reads through MiXCR, one entry per CDR3 protein. Seen here are roughly 900,000 distinct CDR3 sequences, roughly 52% observed once, and the top ten hold about an eighth. Sequenced material: blood. These receptors all come from a man aged 25 to 40 in good health.

The rearrangement links TRBV4-1 to TRBJ1-4, with a possible D match to TRBD1 (5 bases). The CDR3 totals 15 residues. Germline V CDR1 and CDR2: MGHRA, YSYEKL. V was pared by 1 base and J by 7 bases, with 13 bases between. The CDR3 sequence is CASSQVPGDGEKLFF. The CDR3 DNA reads as TGCGCCAGCAGCCAAGTTCCGGGGGATGGTGAAAAACTGTTTTTT.

The V and J genes are TRBV6-5 and TRBJ2-1, with TRBD2 matching over 9 bases. V shed 2 bases and J 0 bases; nucleotides not matched to a gene: 2. This CDR3 is 16 amino acids long. CDR1 is MNHEY, CDR2 SVGAGI, per germline. The CDR3, as DNA: TGTGCCAGCAGTTACGCGGGGGGGAGCTCCTACAATGAGCAGTTCTTC. It translates to CASSYAGGSSYNEQFF.

The table lists this clonotype with a count of one. The V gene is TRBV7-9, the J gene TRBJ2-7; D possibly matches TRBD1 or TRBD2 (5 bases each). The CDR3 loop spans 14 amino acids. V lost 2 bases to trimming and J lost 2 bases, with 10 bases between them. Germline V lookup: CDR1 SEHNR, CDR2 FQNEAQ (reference sequence). The CDR3 spells CASSLNRDPYEQYF. The CDR3 region has the DNA TGTGCCAGCAGCTTAAACCGGGACCCCTACGAGCAGTACTTC.

This clonotype has a handful of counts. This chain uses TRBV29-1 with TRBJ1-1, with unresolved D. With 6 bases removed from V and 1 base from J, the gap between germline ends came to 9 bases. The V gene's germline CDR1 is SQVTM and CDR2 ANQGSEA. The CDR3 is 12 residues long. As DNA, the CDR3 is TGCAGCGTGGACGGTGAGAACACTGAAGCTTTCTTT. Its translation is CSVDGENTEAFF.

This clonotype was recorded a few times. V and J are TRBV24-1 and TRBJ1-1; 7 bases are a match to TRBD1. The germline CDR1 and CDR2 sequences are KGHDR and SFDVKD. Trimming took 2 bases from V and 1 from J; bases not matched to a gene: 3. CDR3 size: 15 residues. The chain's CDR3 is CATSDSGQTNTEAFF. In nucleotides, the CDR3 is TGTGCCACCAGTGATTCGGGACAGACGAACACTGAAGCTTTCTTT.

The gene calls are TRBV29-1 and TRBJ2-7, with TRBD2 identical over 7 bases. The assigned J gene may be wrong: the sequence end matches TRBJ2-5 better. The CDR3 has 12 amino acids. CDR1 and CDR2 (germline): SQVTM, ANQGSEA. CDR3 DNA: TGCAGCGTTGACCGGGGGGAAGAGACCCAGTACTTC. Protein product: CSVDRGEETQYF.